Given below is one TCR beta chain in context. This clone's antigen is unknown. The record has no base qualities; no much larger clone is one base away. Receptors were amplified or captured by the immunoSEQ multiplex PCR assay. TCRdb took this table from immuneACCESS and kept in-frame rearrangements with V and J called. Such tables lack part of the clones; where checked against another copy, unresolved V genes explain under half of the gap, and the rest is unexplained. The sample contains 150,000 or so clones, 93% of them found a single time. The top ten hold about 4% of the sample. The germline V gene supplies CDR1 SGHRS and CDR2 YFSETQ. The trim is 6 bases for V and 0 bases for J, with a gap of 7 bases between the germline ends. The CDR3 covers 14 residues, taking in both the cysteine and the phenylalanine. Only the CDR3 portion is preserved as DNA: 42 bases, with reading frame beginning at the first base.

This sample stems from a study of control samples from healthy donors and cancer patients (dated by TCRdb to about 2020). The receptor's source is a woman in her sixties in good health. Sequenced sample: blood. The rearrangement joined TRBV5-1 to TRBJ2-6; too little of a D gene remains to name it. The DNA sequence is TGCGCCAGCATGCAGTTCTCTGGGGCCAACGTCCTGACTTTC. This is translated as CASMQFSGANVLTF.